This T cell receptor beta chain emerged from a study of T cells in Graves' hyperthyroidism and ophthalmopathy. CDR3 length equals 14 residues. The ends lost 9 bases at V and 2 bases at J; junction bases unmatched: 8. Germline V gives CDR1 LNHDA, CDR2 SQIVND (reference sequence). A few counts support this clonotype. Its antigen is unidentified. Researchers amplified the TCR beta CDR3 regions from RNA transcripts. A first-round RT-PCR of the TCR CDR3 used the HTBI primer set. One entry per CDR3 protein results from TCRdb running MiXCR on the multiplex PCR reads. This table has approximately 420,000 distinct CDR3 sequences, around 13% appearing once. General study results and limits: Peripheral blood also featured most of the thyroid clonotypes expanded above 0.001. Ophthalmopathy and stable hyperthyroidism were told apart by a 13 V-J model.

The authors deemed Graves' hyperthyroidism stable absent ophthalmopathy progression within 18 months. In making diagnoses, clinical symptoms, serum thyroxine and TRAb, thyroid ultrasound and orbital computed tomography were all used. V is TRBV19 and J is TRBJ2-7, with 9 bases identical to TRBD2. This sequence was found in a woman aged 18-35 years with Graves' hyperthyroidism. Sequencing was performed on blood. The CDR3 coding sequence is TGTGCCAGAGATAGCGGGAGTCGTCCCTACGAGCAGTACTTC. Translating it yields CARDSGSRPYEQYF.